In this sample, the clone carrying this T cell receptor beta chain turned up a few times. This CDR3 spans 12 amino acids. Trimming removed 6 bases at V and 7 bases at J, with 12 bases between. Germline assignment: CDR1 MNHNY and CDR2 SVGAGI (reference sequence). This record comes from a study of T cell repertoires in cytomegalovirus infection. Study-wide context: TCR beta signatures that were public indicated CMV infection and matching HLA type.

TCRdb itself ran the reads through MiXCR, one entry per CDR3 protein. The sample has hundreds of thousands of distinct CDR3 sequences; approximately 24% are singletons. This sequence originates from a human donor in good health (CMV status not recorded). Some clones in this sample may be carry-over from other donors' samples. Sample: CD8+ T cells from PBMCs. This rearrangement joins TRBV6-6 to TRBJ1-1, with D tentatively TRBD1 (6 bases). DNA of the CDR3: TGTGCCAGCAGGGCGGGACACCTTGAAGCTTTCTTT. This sequence encodes CASRAGHLEAFF.